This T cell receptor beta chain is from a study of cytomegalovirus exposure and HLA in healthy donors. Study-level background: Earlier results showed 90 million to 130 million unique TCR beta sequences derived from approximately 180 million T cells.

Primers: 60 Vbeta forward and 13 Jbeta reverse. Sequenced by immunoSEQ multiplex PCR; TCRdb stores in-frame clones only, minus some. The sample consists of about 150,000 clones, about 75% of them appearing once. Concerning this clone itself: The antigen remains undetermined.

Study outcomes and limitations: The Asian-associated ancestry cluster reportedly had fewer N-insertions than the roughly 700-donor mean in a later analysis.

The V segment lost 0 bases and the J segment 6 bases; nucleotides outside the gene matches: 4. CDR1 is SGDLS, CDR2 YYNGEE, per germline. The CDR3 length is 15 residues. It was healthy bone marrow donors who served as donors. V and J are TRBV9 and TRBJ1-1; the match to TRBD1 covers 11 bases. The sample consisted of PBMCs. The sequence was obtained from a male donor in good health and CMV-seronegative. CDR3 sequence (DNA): TGTGCCAGCAGCGTAGTGAAGGGACAGGGGGCTGAAGCTTTCTTT. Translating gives CASSVVKGQGAEAFF.